This T cell receptor beta chain came from a study of Graves' ophthalmopathy and Graves' hyperthyroidism. Study overall: Blood was drawn at initial diagnosis, before any treatment. Whole-study findings and limits: Among expanded thyroid clonotypes above 0.001 frequency, most also occurred in blood.

Those donors who had ophthalmopathy presented with moderate-to-severe activity, a CAS of ≥3, a NOSPECS of ≥4 and a duration under 3 months. Amplification targeted the TCR beta CDR3 regions, with RNA transcripts as the source material. Second-round multiplex PCR followed a first-round RT-PCR using HTBI primers. TCRdb passed the multiplex PCR reads through MiXCR, listing each CDR3 protein once. The sample has about 210,000 distinct CDR3 sequences; under 30% are singletons. For this clonotype: The antigen is undetermined.

Germline V lookup: CDR1 MDHEN, CDR2 SYDVKM. This CDR3 is built from 15 residues. Trimming cost V 9 bases and J 0 bases, with 17 bases left between them. Sequencing was carried out using peripheral blood. The J gene is TRBJ1-2, the V gene TRBV28, with D perhaps TRBD1 (5 bases). The clonotype originates from a man aged 45 to 65 with Graves' ophthalmopathy. The CDR3 coding sequence is TGTGCCAGTAGAGACACAGGAGGAGCTAACTATGGCTACACCTTC. Amino acids: CASRDTGGANYGYTF.